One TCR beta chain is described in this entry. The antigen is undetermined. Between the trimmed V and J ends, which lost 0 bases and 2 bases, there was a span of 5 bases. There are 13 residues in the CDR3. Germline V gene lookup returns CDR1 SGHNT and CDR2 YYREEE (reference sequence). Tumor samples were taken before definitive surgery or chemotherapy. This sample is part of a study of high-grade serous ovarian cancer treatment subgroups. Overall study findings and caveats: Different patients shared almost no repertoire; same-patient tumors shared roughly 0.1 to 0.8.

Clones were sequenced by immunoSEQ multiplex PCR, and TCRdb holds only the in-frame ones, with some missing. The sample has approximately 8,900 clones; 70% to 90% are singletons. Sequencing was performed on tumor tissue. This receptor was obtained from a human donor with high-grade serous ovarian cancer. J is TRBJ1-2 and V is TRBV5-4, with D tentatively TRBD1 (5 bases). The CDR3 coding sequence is TGTGCCAGCAGCTTGGAGGGGAACTATGGCTACACCTTC. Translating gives CASSLEGNYGYTF.